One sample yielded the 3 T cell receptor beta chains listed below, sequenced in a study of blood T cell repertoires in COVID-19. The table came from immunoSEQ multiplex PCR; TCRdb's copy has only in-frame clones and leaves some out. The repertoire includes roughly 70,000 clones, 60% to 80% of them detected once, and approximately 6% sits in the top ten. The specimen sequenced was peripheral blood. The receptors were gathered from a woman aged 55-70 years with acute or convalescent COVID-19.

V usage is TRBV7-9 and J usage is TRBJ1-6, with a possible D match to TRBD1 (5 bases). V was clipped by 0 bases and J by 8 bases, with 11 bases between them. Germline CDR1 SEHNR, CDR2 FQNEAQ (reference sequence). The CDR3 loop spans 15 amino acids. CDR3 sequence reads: CASSLALTADSPLHF. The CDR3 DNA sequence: TGTGCCAGCAGCTTAGCGCTGACAGCAGATTCACCCCTCCACTTT.

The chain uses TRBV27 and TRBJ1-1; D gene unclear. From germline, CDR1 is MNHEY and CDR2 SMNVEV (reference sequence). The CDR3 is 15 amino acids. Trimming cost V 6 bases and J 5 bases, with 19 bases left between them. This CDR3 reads CASSVGGWMETEAFF. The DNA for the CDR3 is TGTGCCAGCAGCGTGGGTGGATGGATGGAGACTGAAGCTTTCTTT.

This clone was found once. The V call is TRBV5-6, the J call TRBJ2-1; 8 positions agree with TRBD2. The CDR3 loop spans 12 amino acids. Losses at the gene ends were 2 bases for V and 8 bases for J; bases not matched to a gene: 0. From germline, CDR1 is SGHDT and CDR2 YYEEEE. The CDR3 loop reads CASSFGRDEQFF. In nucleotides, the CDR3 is TGTGCCAGCAGCTTCGGGAGGGATGAGCAGTTCTTC. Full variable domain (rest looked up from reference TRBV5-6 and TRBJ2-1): DAGVTQSPTHLIKTRGQQVTLRCSPKSGHDTVSWYQQALGQGPQFIFQYYEEEERQRGNFPDRFSGHQFPNYSSELNVNALLLGDSALYLCASSFGRDEQFFGPGTRLTVL.